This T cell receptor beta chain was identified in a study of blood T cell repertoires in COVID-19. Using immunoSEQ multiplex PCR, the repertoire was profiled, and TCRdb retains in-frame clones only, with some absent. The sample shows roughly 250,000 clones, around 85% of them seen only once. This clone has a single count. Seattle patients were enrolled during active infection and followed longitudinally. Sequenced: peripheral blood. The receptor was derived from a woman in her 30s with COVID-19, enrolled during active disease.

The CDR3, as DNA: TGTGCCAGCAGCTCGGCCGTCCCGGGACTAGCGGGGGGGCTCATCCACGAGCAGTACTTC. It is translated as CASSSAVPGLAGGLIHEQYF. The chain uses TRBV5-4 and TRBJ2-7, with TRBD2 identical over 16 bases. V shed 3 bases and J 5 bases; nucleotides not matched to a gene: 17. This CDR3 contains 20 residues. Germline V gene sequence: CDR1 SGHNT, CDR2 YYREEE (reference sequence). The whole variable domain, remainder taken from reference TRBV5-4 and TRBJ2-7, is ETGVTQSPTHLIKTRGQQVTLRCSSQSGHNTVSWYQQALGQGPQFIFQYYREEENGRGNFPPRFSGLQFPNYSSELNVNALELDDSALYLCASSSAVPGLAGGLIHEQYFGPGTRLTVT.